This T cell receptor beta chain comes out of a study of T cell responses to AZD1222 COVID-19 vaccine. Concerning this clone: Its matching antigen is unknown.

Using immunoSEQ multiplex PCR, the repertoire was profiled, and TCRdb retains in-frame clones only, with some absent. The profile shows tens of thousands of clones, more than 90% of them singletons. The study, taken as a whole, reports: Scientists sampled the repertoires only once the peak T cell response had passed. Across the whole spike, CD4 TCRs peaked at regions 160-218 and 743-854. Two doses of AZD1222 preceded a rise in Spike-specific TCR breadth and depth. The donors showed a predominance of white British ancestry and of females, with possible underestimation of clonal diversity.

The receptor's source is an adult in good health. Sequencing used peripheral blood, obtained on day 0 of AZD1222 vaccination.

Here the CDR3 DNA reads TGTGCCAGCAGTTACGGCCTAGCCAAAAACATTCAGTACTTC. It encodes CASSYGLAKNIQYF. J is TRBJ2-4 and V is TRBV6-2 or TRBV6-3; no reliable D call. V lost 2 bases to trimming and J lost 0 bases, with 5 bases between them. The CDR3 extends over 14 amino acids. In germline, CDR1 is MNHEY, CDR2 SVGEGT.